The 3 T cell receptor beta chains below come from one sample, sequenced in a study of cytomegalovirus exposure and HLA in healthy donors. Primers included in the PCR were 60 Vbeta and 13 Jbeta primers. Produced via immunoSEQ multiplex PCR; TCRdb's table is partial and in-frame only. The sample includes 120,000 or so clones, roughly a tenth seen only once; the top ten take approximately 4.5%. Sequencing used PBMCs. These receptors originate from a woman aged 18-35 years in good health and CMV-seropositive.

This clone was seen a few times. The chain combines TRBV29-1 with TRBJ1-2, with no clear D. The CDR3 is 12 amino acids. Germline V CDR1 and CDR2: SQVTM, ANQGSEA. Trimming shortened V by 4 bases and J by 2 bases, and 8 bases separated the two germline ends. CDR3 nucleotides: TGCAGCGTTGCCTTATCGAACTATGGCTACACCTTC. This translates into CSVALSNYGYTF. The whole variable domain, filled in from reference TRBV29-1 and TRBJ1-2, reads SAVISQKPSRDICQRGTSLTIQCQVDSQVTMMFWYRQQPGQSLTLIATANQGSEATYESGFVIDKFPISRPNLTFSTLTVSNMSPEDSSIYLCSVALSNYGYTFGSGTRLTVV.

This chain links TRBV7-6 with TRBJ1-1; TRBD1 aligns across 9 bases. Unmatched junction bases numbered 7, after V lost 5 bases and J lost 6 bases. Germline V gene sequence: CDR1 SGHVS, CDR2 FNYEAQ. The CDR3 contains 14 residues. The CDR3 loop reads CASSPTGGIAEAFF. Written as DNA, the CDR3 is TGTGCCAGCAGCCCGACAGGGGGGATCGCTGAAGCTTTCTTT.

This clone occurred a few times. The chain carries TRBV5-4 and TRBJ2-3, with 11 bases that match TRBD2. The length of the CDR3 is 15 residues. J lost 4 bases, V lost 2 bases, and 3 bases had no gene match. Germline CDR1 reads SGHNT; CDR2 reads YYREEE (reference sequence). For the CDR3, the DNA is TGTGCCAGCAGCTTAAGGGGACTAGCGGCAGATACGCAGTATTTT. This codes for CASSLRGLAADTQYF.